Listed here is a single T cell receptor (beta chain). These data come from a study of spatial heterogeneity in lung cancer. Using its own MiXCR run on the 5' RACE reads, TCRdb lists one record per CDR3 protein. The sample has tens of thousands of distinct CDR3 sequences, under 25% seen once. Noted time point: sample taken at primary tumor resection. Tumor, nontumor lung or frozen PBMC supplied whole RNA, sequenced without sorting. Trimming stripped 0 bases from V and 2 bases from J, with 7 bases between. The CDR3 covers 14 residues. Per germline, CDR1 SEHNR and CDR2 FQNEAQ (reference sequence). The V gene is TRBV7-9, the J gene TRBJ2-5; D call uncertain. This TCR derives from a male donor with early-stage non-small cell lung cancer. The sample consisted of PBMCs, taken at surgery. Here the CDR3 reads CASSLAMGQETQYF. The CDR3 DNA is TGTGCCAGCAGCTTAGCCATGGGACAAGAGACCCAGTACTTC.